A single sample gave rise to the 27 T cell receptor beta chains below, sequenced in a study of CD8 T cells in Susac syndrome. cDNA came from roughly 0.53 to 1 ug RNA primed by random hexamers. TCRdb re-called the immunoSEQ multiplex PCR reads through MiXCR, storing one row per CDR3 protein. The repertoire has a few hundred thousand distinct CDR3 sequences, approximately 94% of them found once; the top ten carry around 0.15%. The specimen sequenced was CD4+ T cells from PBMCs. The source is a human donor with Susac syndrome.

The chain carries TRBV4-2 and TRBJ2-1; 12 bases map to TRBD1. Trimming removed 4 bases from V and 7 bases from J; junction bases left unmatched: 8. The CDR3 has 16 amino acids. Germline V CDR1 and CDR2: LGHNA, YNFKEQ. The DNA of the CDR3 is TGTGCCAGCAGCCGGTCGGGACAGGGGGCGGAAAATGAGCAGTTCTTC. It specifies CASSRSGQGAENEQFF.

The gene calls are TRBV7-3 and TRBJ2-3; weak D call: TRBD1 (6 bases). The CDR3 consists of 14 residues. Trimming stripped 5 bases from V and 5 bases from J, with 14 bases between. Germline CDR1 reads SGHTA; CDR2 reads FQGTGA. The CDR3 loop reads CASSISGRGDTQYF. In nucleotides, the CDR3 is TGTGCCAGCAGCATTTCTGGCAGGGGAGATACGCAGTATTTT.

The CDR3 here is CASGTRDTYSYEQYF. CDR3 DNA: TGTGCCAGCGGAACCCGGGACACATACTCCTACGAGCAGTACTTC. The V call is TRBV6-6, the J call TRBJ2-7; a possible D gene is TRBD1 (6 bases). CDR1 is MNHNY, CDR2 SVGAGI, per germline (reference sequence). V lost 8 bases, J lost 0 bases, and 17 bases lay in between. This CDR3 comprises 15 residues.

V and J are TRBV9 and TRBJ2-5; 9 positions agree with TRBD1. CDR1 and CDR2 (germline): SGDLS, YYNGEE. V was pared by 0 bases and J by 5 bases, with 8 bases of the junction left unmatched. The CDR3 runs 16 residues. The chain's CDR3 is CASSVGDRGSGETQYF. The CDR3 DNA reads TGTGCCAGCAGCGTAGGAGACAGGGGGTCTGGGGAGACCCAGTACTTC.

The count of this clonotype is one. The chain's CDR3 is CSASSGFTDTQYF. In nucleotides, the CDR3 is TGCAGTGCTTCCTCCGGTTTCACAGATACGCAGTATTTT. This chain connects TRBV20-1 to TRBJ2-3; no clear D gene. Germline CDR1 and CDR2: DFQATT and SNEGSKA (reference sequence). The germline V and J ends were trimmed by 5 bases and 2 bases, with 11 bases remaining between them. This CDR3 contains 13 residues.

The chain employs TRBV5-6 and TRBJ2-1; D could derive from TRBD1 or TRBD2 (6 bases each). Germline V lookup: CDR1 SGHDT, CDR2 YYEEEE. The CDR3 is 16 amino acids. Between the trimmed V and J ends, which lost 0 bases and 4 bases, there was a span of 14 bases. The CDR3 DNA reads TGTGCCAGCAGCTTGGAAGGCAGGGGACTTTACAATGAGCAGTTCTTC. Residues: CASSLEGRGLYNEQFF.

The rearrangement uses TRBV9 and TRBJ1-3; a possible D gene is TRBD1 (6 bases). Deletions cut 3 bases from V and 0 bases from J, with 10 bases between. CDR3 size: 15 residues. CDR1 and CDR2 from the germline V gene are SGDLS and YYNGEE. CDR3 DNA: TGTGCCAGCAGCGCTGACAGGAACTCTGGAAACACCATATATTTT. Encoded protein: CASSADRNSGNTIYF.

The V call is TRBV30, the J call TRBJ1-3, with TRBD1 identical over 7 bases. CDR1 and CDR2 from the germline V gene are GTSNPN and SVGIG (reference sequence). V trimming: 7 bases; J trimming: 6 bases; junction bases outside the gene matches: 9. The CDR3 has 13 amino acids. CDR3: CAYSTGMTNTIYF. DNA of the CDR3: TGTGCCTACTCGACAGGGATGACAAACACCATATATTTT. Looking up the rest from reference TRBV30 and TRBJ1-3 gives the full variable domain: SQTIHQWPATLVQPVGSPLSLECTVEGTSNPNLYWYRQAAGRGLQLLFYSVGIGQISSEVPQNLSASRPQDRQFILSSKKLLLSDSGFYLCAYSTGMTNTIYFGEGSWLTVV.

The rearrangement uses TRBV20-1 and TRBJ1-2; TRBD1 aligns across 8 bases. This CDR3 contains 17 residues. V shed 3 bases, J shed 0 bases, and the junction held 12 bases outside the gene matches. Germline V lookup: CDR1 DFQATT, CDR2 SNEGSKA (reference sequence). The CDR3: CSARTGDRGRANYGYTF. The CDR3 DNA is TGCAGTGCTAGGACCGGAGACAGGGGACGGGCTAACTATGGCTACACCTTC.

V is TRBV10-3 and J is TRBJ1-6; maybe TRBD1 (6 bases). Trimming removed 2 bases at V and 7 bases at J, with 12 bases between. The germline gives CDR1 ENHRY, CDR2 SYGVKD. The CDR3 loop spans 15 amino acids. The CDR3 loop reads CAISEPRDINSPLHF. The CDR3 nucleotides are TGTGCCATCAGTGAGCCCCGGGACATCAATTCACCCCTCCACTTT.

V gene TRBV10-3 combines with J gene TRBJ2-7; 9 bases match TRBD1. J lost 3 bases, V lost 6 bases, and 0 bases had no gene match. The CDR3 has 12 amino acids. Germline V gene sequence: CDR1 ENHRY, CDR2 SYGVKD. The CDR3 loop is CAIRTGGYEQYF. CDR3 DNA sequence: TGTGCCATCAGGACAGGGGGCTACGAGCAGTACTTC.

The chain uses TRBV27 and TRBJ2-6; TRBD1 might be the D (6 bases). This CDR3 comprises 17 residues. Trimming shortened V by 6 bases and J by 2 bases, and 17 bases separated the two germline ends. The germline gives CDR1 MNHEY, CDR2 SMNVEV (reference sequence). CDR3 coding DNA: TGTGCCAGCAGGCCACAGGGCCCTAGCCCTGGGGCCAACGTCCTGACTTTC. Translating gives CASRPQGPSPGANVLTF.

The chain has TRBV20-1 and TRBJ2-5; 14 bases are shared with TRBD2. The V gene end was trimmed by 6 bases and the J gene end by 2 bases; junction bases not matched to a gene: 2. The CDR3 loop spans 14 amino acids. In germline, CDR1 is DFQATT, CDR2 SNEGSKA (reference sequence). The CDR3 bases are TGCAGTGCCAGGACTAGCGGGGGGCAAGAGACCCAGTACTTC. Its translation is CSARTSGGQETQYF.

The chain joins TRBV5-6 to TRBJ2-7; D may be TRBD1 or TRBD2 (6 bases each). Germline values: CDR1 SGHDT, CDR2 YYEEEE. Trimming took off 2 bases at V and 5 bases at J, with 23 bases between the two ends. The CDR3 loop spans 17 amino acids. The CDR3, as DNA: TGTGCCAGCAGCTTTCCCCCAGGGCTCGGGGGCCCTGACGAGCAGTACTTC. As protein: CASSFPPGLGGPDEQYF.

V and J are TRBV3-1 and TRBJ2-1; no clear D. V shed 6 bases and J shed 6 bases, with 12 bases lying between them. The CDR3 totals 13 residues. Looked up from germline, CDR1 is LGHDT and CDR2 is YNNKEL (reference sequence). The CDR3 DNA reads as TGTGCCAGCAGTATCGGACGTATCAATGAGCAGTTCTTC. Its protein product is CASSIGRINEQFF.

This chain uses TRBV5-4 with TRBJ1-1, with TRBD1 as a possible D gene (6 bases). This CDR3 is 15 amino acids long. V lost 7 bases and J 4 bases, leaving 20 bases between the germline ends. The germline V gene encodes CDR1 SGHNT and CDR2 YYREEE (reference sequence). CDR3 nucleotide sequence: TGTGCCAGCTCACAAGGGGGGCCGTGGCGCACTGAAGCTTTCTTT. Protein: CASSQGGPWRTEAFF.

This chain uses TRBV5-1 with TRBJ1-4; D remains ambiguous. V was pared by 0 bases and J by 5 bases, with 5 bases between. Germline V CDR1 and CDR2: SGHRS, YFSETQ. The CDR3 loop spans 13 amino acids. This CDR3 is CASSLAVNEKLFF. CDR3 nucleotide sequence: TGCGCCAGCAGCTTGGCCGTGAATGAAAAACTGTTTTTT.

Written as DNA, the CDR3 is TGCAGCGTCAACAGGGGTGGAGACACTGAAGCTTTCTTT. Protein product: CSVNRGGDTEAFF. V is TRBV29-1 and J is TRBJ1-1, with TRBD1 matching over 7 bases. CDR1 SQVTM and CDR2 ANQGSEA come from the germline V gene. This CDR3 has 13 amino acids. V gave up 6 bases and J gave up 3 bases; unmatched junction bases: 7.

The chain links TRBV24-1 to TRBJ2-3; TRBD2 matches 10 bases. V was clipped by 4 bases and J by 2 bases; unmatched bases: 5. The CDR3 is made up of 16 amino acids. CDR1 is KGHDR, CDR2 SFDVKD, per germline. CDR3 coding DNA: TGTGCCACCAGTGAACCCACTAGCGGGGACACAGATACGCAGTATTTT. Protein product: CATSEPTSGDTDTQYF.

This chain joins TRBV7-8 and TRBJ1-2; TRBD1 agrees at 7 bases. Trimming removed 3 bases from V and 3 bases from J; junction bases left unmatched: 4. The CDR3 sequence is 14 residues long. The germline gives CDR1 SGHVS, CDR2 FQNEAQ. This chain's CDR3 is CASSLTDRDYGYTF. The CDR3 DNA sequence: TGTGCCAGCAGCTTGACCGACAGGGACTATGGCTACACCTTC.

This clonotype was picked up a small number of times. The rearrangement links TRBV18 to TRBJ1-5; D is unclear. V was pared by 3 bases and J by 5 bases, with 8 bases between. Germline loops: CDR1 KGHSH, CDR2 LQKENI. The CDR3 extends over 13 amino acids. Here the CDR3 DNA reads TGTGCCAGCTCACCCCTCGAAGATCAGCCCCAGCATTTT. It encodes CASSPLEDQPQHF.

The count of this clonotype is one. CDR3 sequence (DNA): TGTGCCAGCAGCCTAAGACAACCAACTAATGAAAAACTGTTTTTT. Translated: CASSLRQPTNEKLFF. This chain joins TRBV7-2 and TRBJ1-4; D uncertain. The length of the CDR3 is 15 residues. The germline CDR1 and CDR2 sequences are SGHTA and FQGNSA. V shed 5 bases and J shed 0 bases, with 10 bases lying between them.

CDR3 DNA sequence: TGTGCCAGCAGCTTGTACCAGGGAGGGAGTCAGCCCCAGCATTTT. This encodes CASSLYQGGSQPQHF. This rearrangement joins TRBV7-9 to TRBJ1-5; D may be TRBD1 (5 bases). V was pared by 3 bases and J by 6 bases, with 15 bases between. The CDR3 runs to 15 residues. CDR1 SEHNR and CDR2 FQNEAQ come from the germline V gene (reference sequence).

The rearrangement joins TRBV30 to TRBJ1-1; D unclear. The CDR3 covers 14 residues. V dropped 4 bases and J dropped 0 bases, with 12 bases sitting between them. The V gene's germline CDR1 is GTSNPN and CDR2 SVGIG (reference sequence). CDR3 in amino acids: CAWKKELMNTEAFF. As DNA, the CDR3 is TGTGCCTGGAAAAAGGAGCTTATGAACACTGAAGCTTTCTTT.

This rearrangement joins TRBV7-2 to TRBJ2-1; D is unclear. Germline V lookup: CDR1 SGHTA, CDR2 FQGNSA. This CDR3 contains 13 residues. Trimming took 5 bases from V and 9 from J, leaving 14 bases between them. The CDR3 spells CASSRRQTTEQFF. In DNA, the CDR3 is TGTGCCAGCAGCCGGAGACAAACCACTGAGCAGTTCTTC.

This chain uses TRBV24-1 with TRBJ2-2; no definite D call. CDR3 length: 12 residues. V lost 5 bases and J 0 bases, leaving 0 bases between the germline ends. Per germline, CDR1 KGHDR and CDR2 SFDVKD. CDR3 DNA: TGTGCCACCAGTGCGAACACCGGGGAGCTGTTTTTT. This gives the protein CATSANTGELFF.

The chain is built from TRBV25-1 and TRBJ1-1, with TRBD1 matching over 10 bases. The J segment lost 6 bases and the V segment lost 8 bases, leaving 24 bases of the junction unmatched. The germline CDR1 and CDR2 sequences are MGHDK and SYGVNS. This CDR3 contains 19 residues. In DNA form, the CDR3 reads TGTGCCAGCCCCCCCCGGGACAGGGGCGACCTCGCTCCTGAACCTGAAGCTTTCTTT. Its translation: CASPPRDRGDLAPEPEAFF.